What follows are 3 T cell receptor beta chains derived from one specimen sequenced in a study of blood T cells in healthy people across ages (dated by TCRdb to the mid-2010s). The method behind the library was 5' RACE. Sequencer: Illumina HiSeq 2500. A second PCR of about 6 to 12 cycles was performed with a sample-barcoded 5' primer and a J-beta primer mix. The public sequencing data were trimmed at Q25 with fastp and processed into clonotypes with MiXCR by TCRdb, which kept only in-frame beta chains. Rows with a matching CDR3 protein are joined into one entry that keeps the most common DNA and genes. This sample has some 1 million distinct CDR3 sequences in its table, and less than 50% of those were observed once. The ten largest clones represent around 18% of the sample. The sample was blood. The receptor source for this set is a woman aged 60-75 years in good health.

The chain recombines TRBV20-1 with TRBJ2-4; 8 bases are shared with TRBD1. The closer fit of TRBJ2-7 to the DNA end suggests the J call may be wrong. Germline V gives CDR1 DFQATT, CDR2 SNEGSKA (reference sequence). This CDR3 has 12 amino acids. CDR3 in amino acids: CSAPTGVHEQYF. As DNA, the CDR3 is TGCAGTGCTCCGACAGGGGTCCACGAGCAGTACTTC.

V gene TRBV7-9 combines with J gene TRBJ2-4; D unresolved. The end of the DNA fits TRBJ2-7 better, so the J call may be wrong. The CDR3 covers 17 residues. CDR1 SEHNR and CDR2 FQNEAQ come from the germline V gene (reference sequence). DNA for the CDR3: TGTGCCAGCAGCTTAGTAATTGGGCCGGCCGATACCTACGAGCAGTACTTC. It yields the protein CASSLVIGPADTYEQYF.

The chain has TRBV5-6 and TRBJ1-2, with TRBD1 identical over 7 bases. Per the germline V gene, CDR1 is SGHDT and CDR2 is YYEEEE. Losses at the gene ends were 1 base for V and 2 bases for J; bases not matched to a gene: 11. The CDR3 runs to 17 residues. The DNA of the CDR3 is TGTGCCAGCAGCTTGTTTGGGACAGTCGTTTTGAACTATGGCTACACCTTC. Translating gives CASSLFGTVVLNYGYTF.